The 24 T cell receptor beta chains reported below all come from one sample, sequenced in a study of blood T cell repertoires in COVID-19. Assay: immunoSEQ multiplex PCR; the TCRdb copy retains only in-frame clones and omits some. Among 50,000 to 65,000 clones listed, roughly two thirds were seen once. Sequences were obtained from PBMCs or T cells enriched from blood (not recorded which). The receptor set was obtained from a woman in her fifties or sixties who had been exposed to COVID-19.

J is TRBJ1-5 and V is TRBV29-1; the D is unclear. Germline V CDR1 and CDR2: SQVTM, ANQGSEA. Trimming shortened V by 6 bases and J by 2 bases, and 11 bases separated the two germline ends. The CDR3 consists of 13 residues. The CDR3, as DNA: TGCAGCGTAACCAAGGAGGGCAATCAGCCCCAGCATTTT. This sequence encodes CSVTKEGNQPQHF.

The genes are TRBV19 and TRBJ1-1, with D possibly TRBD1 on 5 matching bases. Trimming removed 4 bases at V and 0 bases at J, with 6 bases between. The CDR3 is 13 amino acids. CDR1 LNHDA and CDR2 SQIVND come from the germline V gene (reference sequence). CDR3 loop: CASSRQLNTEAFF. CDR3 nucleotide sequence: TGTGCCAGTAGTAGACAGTTGAACACTGAAGCTTTCTTT.

The V gene is TRBV24-1, the J gene TRBJ1-2; possible D gene TRBD1, 5 bases. The CDR3 has 13 amino acids. Germline loops: CDR1 KGHDR, CDR2 SFDVKD. V was shortened by 4 bases and J by 7 bases, with 12 bases between the two germline ends. As DNA, the CDR3 is TGTGCCACCAGTGACAACCCCGGGGGTGGCTACACCTTC. The encoded protein is CATSDNPGGGYTF.

The gene calls are TRBV28 and TRBJ1-4; TRBD1 aligns across 7 bases. The ends lost 5 bases at V and 8 bases at J; junction bases unmatched: 11. The germline V gene encodes CDR1 MDHEN and CDR2 SYDVKM. This CDR3 has 15 residues. CDR3 protein: CASSHQTGFGEKLFF. In DNA, the CDR3 is TGTGCCAGCAGTCACCAGACAGGGTTTGGAGAAAAACTGTTTTTT. The full variable domain, with the rest looked up from reference TRBV28 and TRBJ1-4, is DVKVTQSSRYLVKRTGEKVFLECVQDMDHENMFWYRQDPGLGLRLIYFSYDVKMKEKGDIPEGYSVSREKKERFSLILESASTNQTSMYLCASSHQTGFGEKLFFGSGTQLSVL.

This sequence joins TRBV6-2 or TRBV6-3 and TRBJ1-5, with D unclear. Per germline, CDR1 MNHEY and CDR2 SVGEGT. V was trimmed by 5 bases and J by 4 bases, leaving 18 bases between them. CDR3 length: 16 amino acids. CDR3 region: CASSTPARGNNQPQHF. The CDR3 bases are TGTGCCAGCAGTACCCCAGCCAGAGGTAATAATCAGCCCCAGCATTTT.

CDR3 amino acids: CASSVLHLSSYEQYF. DNA for the CDR3: TGTGCCAGCAGCGTCCTGCACCTAAGCTCCTACGAGCAGTACTTC. This chain joins TRBV5-6 and TRBJ2-7; D is unclear. Germline CDR1 SGHDT, CDR2 YYEEEE. The V end was cut by 4 bases, the J end by 0 bases, with 14 bases between. The CDR3 runs 15 residues. Supplemented by reference TRBV5-6 and TRBJ2-7, the full variable domain reads DAGVTQSPTHLIKTRGQQVTLRCSPKSGHDTVSWYQQALGQGPQFIFQYYEEEERQRGNFPDRFSGHQFPNYSSELNVNALLLGDSALYLCASSVLHLSSYEQYFGPGTRLTVT.

This clone came up a few times. V gene TRBV6-5 combines with J gene TRBJ2-7, with 8 bases lining up with TRBD2. Germline V gene data show CDR1 as MNHEY and CDR2 as SVGAGI. The V gene end was trimmed by 0 bases and the J gene end by 7 bases; junction bases not matched to a gene: 11. The CDR3 contains 16 residues. The DNA for the CDR3 is TGTGCCAGCAGTTACTCGAGAAGCGGGGGCCAAGGTGAGCAGTACTTC. Protein product: CASSYSRSGGQGEQYF.

The rearrangement joins TRBV5-1 to TRBJ2-1; 11 bases align to TRBD2. CDR1 and CDR2 (germline): SGHRS, YFSETQ. CDR3 length equals 15 residues. With V trimmed by 4 bases and J by 8 bases, 8 bases remained unmatched. The CDR3, as DNA: TGCGCCAGCAGCCCGTCTAGCGGGGGGAGTCATGAGCAGTTCTTC. Residues: CASSPSSGGSHEQFF.

The chain couples TRBV28 to TRBJ1-1; D not resolved. CDR1 and CDR2 (germline): MDHEN, SYDVKM. CDR3 size: 11 residues. V lost 7 bases and J 6 bases, leaving 9 bases between the germline ends. The CDR3 DNA reads TGTGCCAGCACCTGGGAGGCTGAAGCTTTCTTT. Amino acid sequence: CASTWEAEAFF.

This clone was detected a few times. The chain uses TRBV28 and TRBJ2-3; D remains ambiguous. Germline loops: CDR1 MDHEN, CDR2 SYDVKM. The CDR3 has 15 amino acids. Trimming removed 4 bases at V and 0 bases at J, with 11 bases between. The CDR3 spells CASSSYLISTDTQYF. CDR3 in DNA: TGTGCCAGCAGTTCTTACTTAATAAGCACAGATACGCAGTATTTT.

DNA for the CDR3: TGCAGCGTTGAAGAACAGAGCAATGAGCAGTTCTTC. This sequence encodes CSVEEQSNEQFF. J is TRBJ2-1 and V is TRBV29-1; D unclear. Germline V lookup: CDR1 SQVTM, CDR2 ANQGSEA. V shed 0 bases and J shed 6 bases, with 6 bases lying between them. The CDR3 consists of 12 residues.

V gene TRBV4-1 combines with J gene TRBJ1-5, with 7 bases that match TRBD1. Germline loops: CDR1 MGHRA, CDR2 YSYEKL. The CDR3 is 17 residues long. J was trimmed by 6 bases and V by 1 base; bases with no gene match: 12. In DNA form, the CDR3 reads TGCGCCAGCAGCCAAGGACCGGCCAGGGGGAGGCTTCAGCCCCAGCATTTT. Translated, it gives CASSQGPARGRLQPQHF.

V and J are TRBV4-1 and TRBJ1-6; D not certain. This CDR3 has 13 residues. V lost 2 bases, J lost 16 bases, and 15 bases lay in between. Germline CDR1 reads MGHRA; CDR2 reads YSYEKL. The DNA for the CDR3 is TGCGCCAGCAGCCAATTACGACTGACCCGTCTCCACTTT. The encoded protein is CASSQLRLTRLHF.

J is TRBJ2-2 and V is TRBV2; weak D call: TRBD2 (5 bases). The CDR3 is made up of 16 amino acids. Germline V CDR1 and CDR2: SNHLY, FYNNEI. V gave up 1 base and J gave up 7 bases, with 16 bases separating them. The CDR3 loop is CASSEGLASFGGELFF. CDR3 in DNA: TGTGCCAGCAGTGAAGGGCTAGCAAGTTTTGGCGGGGAGCTGTTTTTT.

The chain joins TRBV28 to TRBJ2-1; perhaps TRBD2 as D (6 bases). The CDR3 loop spans 13 amino acids. The germline gives CDR1 MDHEN, CDR2 SYDVKM. V was trimmed by 5 bases and J by 8 bases, leaving 13 bases between them. CDR3 residues: CASSPGPSDEQFF. The CDR3, as DNA: TGTGCCAGCAGTCCGGGACCTAGCGATGAGCAGTTCTTC. The complete variable domain, with remaining parts taken from reference TRBV28 and TRBJ2-1, reads DVKVTQSSRYLVKRTGEKVFLECVQDMDHENMFWYRQDPGLGLRLIYFSYDVKMKEKGDIPEGYSVSREKKERFSLILESASTNQTSMYLCASSPGPSDEQFFGPGTRLTVL.

V is TRBV6-5 and J is TRBJ1-4; D not certain. Germline V gene data show CDR1 as MNHEY and CDR2 as SVGAGI. The germline V and J ends were trimmed by 7 bases and 3 bases, with 9 bases remaining between them. The CDR3 spans 13 residues. The CDR3 coding sequence is TGTGCCAGCAAAGTCAGATCTAATGAAAAACTGTTTTTT. This gives the protein CASKVRSNEKLFF.

This clone was counted only a few times. V gene TRBV5-1 combines with J gene TRBJ2-7, with 11 bases lining up with TRBD2. Germline loops: CDR1 SGHRS, CDR2 YFSETQ. The junction had 10 bases not matched to a gene; V was cut back by 2 bases and J by 0 bases. The CDR3 is 18 residues long. The CDR3 nucleotides read TGCGCCAGCAGCTTAACTAGCGGGGGCCTAAGGAGCTCCTACGAGCAGTACTTC. Its protein product is CASSLTSGGLRSSYEQYF.

The V and J genes are TRBV9 and TRBJ2-7, with TRBD1 as a possible D gene (7 bases). The V end was cut by 1 base, the J end by 1 base, with 12 bases between. Germline V gene sequence: CDR1 SGDLS, CDR2 YYNGEE. The CDR3 runs 15 residues. The chain's CDR3 is CASSVSQGGSYEQYF. Written as DNA, the CDR3 is TGTGCCAGCAGCGTAAGCCAGGGGGGTTCCTACGAGCAGTACTTC.

In its sample, this clone was seen once. The rearrangement uses TRBV7-2 and TRBJ2-1, with D hard to call. Germline V gene data show CDR1 as SGHTA and CDR2 as FQGNSA. Trimming pared 4 bases from V and 0 bases from J, leaving 10 bases between. CDR3 length: 15 residues. CDR3 sequence reads: CASSSQVSSYNEQFF. The DNA of the CDR3 is TGTGCCAGCAGCTCGCAGGTAAGCTCCTACAATGAGCAGTTCTTC.

V gene TRBV2 combines with J gene TRBJ1-1; D gene uncertain. Germline values: CDR1 SNHLY, CDR2 FYNNEI. This CDR3 has 12 residues. Trimming cost V 6 bases and J 1 base, with 6 bases left between them. The CDR3 sequence is CASSHSNTEAFF. The CDR3 nucleotides are TGTGCCAGCAGCCATTCGAACACTGAAGCTTTCTTT.

In this sample, this clone turned up many times. This chain connects TRBV6-2 or TRBV6-3 to TRBJ1-1; D is undetermined. The CDR3 sequence is 14 residues long. V was trimmed by 4 bases and J by 3 bases, leaving 12 bases between them. Germline CDR1 is MNHEY and CDR2 is SVGEGT. Written as DNA, the CDR3 is TGTGCCAGCAGTTCCACAACGGACTACACTGAAGCTTTCTTT. Encoded protein: CASSSTTDYTEAFF.

The chain combines TRBV18 with TRBJ1-2; no firm D call. Trimming stripped 4 bases from V and 1 base from J, with 13 bases between. The CDR3 loop spans 15 amino acids. From germline, CDR1 is KGHSH and CDR2 LQKENI. The CDR3 region is CASSLGTEINYGYTF. The DNA of the CDR3 is TGTGCCAGCTCACTAGGTACAGAAATTAACTATGGCTACACCTTC.

The J gene is TRBJ2-7, the V gene TRBV11-2; possible D gene TRBD2, 6 bases. V lost 7 bases, J lost 9 bases, and 22 bases lay in between. Germline V lookup: CDR1 SGHAT, CDR2 FQNNGV. This CDR3 is 14 amino acids long. Here the CDR3 reads CASTDLGKGGAQYF. In DNA form, the CDR3 reads TGTGCCAGCACCGACCTAGGGAAGGGAGGCGCGCAGTACTTC.

The rearrangement links TRBV28 to TRBJ1-4; weak D call: TRBD1 (6 bases). This CDR3 has 15 amino acids. Trimming removed 6 bases from V and 4 bases from J, with 15 bases in between. Germline assignment: CDR1 MDHEN and CDR2 SYDVKM. In nucleotides, the CDR3 is TGTGCCAGCAGCAGTAGAGGGACACGTAATGAAAAACTGTTTTTT. Residues: CASSSRGTRNEKLFF.